This TCR beta chain was sequenced in a study of Ad26.COV2.S vaccination and SARS-CoV-2 variants. Treatment here: roughly 20 received Ad26.COV2.S at low or high dose, single or two shots; 5 received placebo; per-sample allocation not given. The samples date from day 63 after the first vaccine or placebo injection. V lost 5 bases and J 7 bases, leaving 12 bases between the germline ends. The CDR3 sequence is 13 residues long. Germline V lookup: CDR1 LGHDT, CDR2 YNNKEL (reference sequence). Findings and caveats of the study: A substantial breadth of spike-specific CD8+ and CD4+ T cell responses after vaccination has been reported. Among vaccine recipients, spike-specific TCR breadth exceeded that of placebo recipients.

On this clone: The antigen remains undetermined.

Clones were sequenced by immunoSEQ multiplex PCR, and TCRdb holds only the in-frame ones, with some missing. The sample holds around 320,000 clones, 70% to 90% seen once. The J gene is TRBJ1-5, the V gene TRBV3-1 (or the pseudogene TRBV3-2); tentatively, D is TRBD1 (5 bases). The sequencing here drew on peripheral blood, taken in a trial of Ad26.COV2.S vaccine versus placebo. The sequence came from a person aged 18-60 years who received the Ad26.COV2.S COVID-19 vaccine or a placebo. CDR3 nucleotide sequence: TGTGCCAGCAGCGGAGGGGCTGGGCAGCCCCAGCATTTT. It is translated as CASSGGAGQPQHF.